The 15 T cell receptor beta chains below come from one sample, sequenced in a study of cytomegalovirus exposure and HLA in healthy donors. It was with 60 Vbeta and 13 Jbeta primers that the PCR ran. Some clones are missing from TCRdb's copy, which holds only in-frame ones; the method was immunoSEQ multiplex PCR. Its table lists 130,000 or so clones. Sequenced: PBMCs. The receptors stem from a woman aged 18-29 years in good health and CMV-seronegative.

The chain carries TRBV12-2 and TRBJ1-4; TRBD1 was called by the table and not checked on the DNA. TRBV12-2 is given as a pseudogene. The CDR3 covers 12 residues. CDR3 sequence: CASPISREKLFF. Written as DNA, the CDR3 is TGTGCAAGTCCCATCTCCAGGGAAAAACTGTTTTTT.

Of note for this clone: The same CDR3 also results from other DNA sequences found in this sample. The chain has TRBV6-1 and TRBJ1-2, with 7 positions matching TRBD1. This CDR3 has 13 amino acids. The germline gives CDR1 MNHNS, CDR2 SASEGT. V gave up 6 bases and J gave up 0 bases; unmatched junction bases: 1. The CDR3 DNA reads as TGTGCCAGCAGCCAGGGGGCTAACTATGGCTACACCTTC. This translates into CASSQGANYGYTF.

The chain recombines TRBV25-1 with TRBJ2-3; D possibly corresponds to TRBD2 (5 bases). The germline V and J ends were trimmed by 1 base and 0 bases, with 11 bases remaining between them. Germline assignment: CDR1 MGHDK and CDR2 SYGVNS. The CDR3 length is 16 residues. CDR3 sequence reads: CASSELVAQSTDTQYF. The CDR3 bases are TGTGCCAGCAGTGAATTGGTAGCGCAAAGCACAGATACGCAGTATTTT. Full variable domain (outside the CDR3, taken from reference TRBV25-1 and TRBJ2-3): EADIYQTPRYLVIGTGKKITLECSQTMGHDKMYWYQQDPGMELHLIHYSYGVNSTEKGDLSSESTVSRIRTEHFPLTLESARPSHTSQYLCASSELVAQSTDTQYFGPGTRLTVL.

This sequence joins TRBV6-1 and TRBJ2-1, with a weak D call TRBD1 (5 bases). The CDR3 is 14 amino acids. V lost 1 base, J lost 6 bases, and 10 bases lay in between. Germline CDR1 reads MNHNS; CDR2 reads SASEGT. The CDR3, as DNA: TGTGCCAGCAGTGAAGGCAGGGCCTCCAATGAGCAGTTCTTC. It specifies CASSEGRASNEQFF.

The chain has TRBV2 and TRBJ2-1; tentative D call: TRBD2 (5 bases). Germline CDR1 reads SNHLY; CDR2 reads FYNNEI. The CDR3 runs to 13 residues. The V end was cut by 4 bases, the J end by 2 bases, with 6 bases between. CDR3 region: CASSALAYNEQFF. CDR3 DNA sequence: TGTGCCAGCAGTGCACTAGCCTACAATGAGCAGTTCTTC.

For this clone: One end of the junction is discordant with germline, which a read error may explain. Other DNA sequences in the sample encode the same CDR3. The V call is TRBV5-6, the J call TRBJ2-1; perhaps TRBD1 as D (5 bases). The CDR3 loop spans 17 amino acids. Germline-derived CDR1 and CDR2 are SGHDT and YYEEEE. Here the CDR3 reads CASSSQGSRYSYNEQFF. The CDR3 region has the DNA TGTGCTAGCAGCTCTCAGGGTAGCAGATACTCCTACAATGAGCAGTTCTTC.

The rearrangement joins TRBV5-4 to TRBJ2-7; a possible D gene is TRBD2 (6 bases). There are 13 residues in the CDR3. The V gene's germline CDR1 is SGHNT and CDR2 YYREEE (reference sequence). The germline V and J ends were trimmed by 4 bases and 7 bases, with 15 bases remaining between them. The CDR3 coding sequence is TGTGCCAGCAGCGAGGGACTTCCAGGGGAGCAGTACTTC. Protein sequence: CASSEGLPGEQYF.

The chain has TRBV7-9 and TRBJ1-2; the D is unclear. Germline loops: CDR1 SEHNR, CDR2 FQNEAQ (reference sequence). The CDR3 runs to 12 residues. V lost 3 bases and J lost 7, with 9 bases in between. The CDR3 sequence: CASSLTVSGYTF. The CDR3 DNA follows: TGTGCCAGCAGCTTGACTGTCTCTGGCTACACCTTC. Combining the CDR3 with reference TRBV7-9 and TRBJ1-2 gives the whole variable domain DTGVSQNPRHKITKRGQNVTFRCDPISEHNRLYWYRQTLGQGPEFLTYFQNEAQLEKSRLLSDRFSAERPKGSFSTLEIQRTEQGDSAMYLCASSLTVSGYTFGSGTRLTVV.

This rearrangement joins TRBV5-1 to TRBJ1-5; D remains ambiguous. Germline V gene data show CDR1 as SGHRS and CDR2 as YFSETQ. CDR3 length: 14 residues. Trimming removed 5 bases at V and 9 bases at J, with 18 bases between. The chain's CDR3 is CASRRDPEIWPQHF. In DNA, the CDR3 is TGCGCCAGCAGAAGAGACCCGGAGATATGGCCCCAGCATTTT.

V usage is TRBV10-3 and J usage is TRBJ2-7; 10 positions agree with TRBD2. This CDR3 has 14 residues. Per the germline V gene, CDR1 is ENHRY and CDR2 is SYGVKD. J gave up 0 bases and V 6 bases, and 2 bases lay outside the gene matches. For the CDR3, the DNA is TGTGCCATCAGGAGCGGGAGGGCCTCCTACGAGCAGTACTTC. Its protein is CAIRSGRASYEQYF.

The chain links TRBV4-3 to TRBJ2-7; D not resolved. This CDR3 has 14 residues. Germline-derived CDR1 and CDR2 are LGHNA and YSLEER. Trimming left V 2 bases short and J 3 bases short, with 11 bases between. In DNA, the CDR3 is TGCGCCAGCAGCCAAAGGAGCGAAGACTACGAGCAGTACGTC. Encoded protein: CASSQRSEDYEQYV.

The chain joins TRBV2 to TRBJ1-5; 8 nucleotides line up with TRBD1. V was clipped by 1 base and J by 0 bases; unmatched bases: 5. This CDR3 comprises 17 residues. Per germline, CDR1 SNHLY and CDR2 FYNNEI. Here the CDR3 DNA reads TGTGCCAGCAGTGAAGGGACAGGGCGCAATAGCAATCAGCCCCAGCATTTT. Its translation: CASSEGTGRNSNQPQHF. The whole variable domain, remainder taken from reference TRBV2 and TRBJ1-5, is EPEVTQTPSHQVTQMGQEVILRCVPISNHLYFYWYRQILGQKVEFLVSFYNNEISEKSEIFDDQFSVERPDGSNFTLKIRSTKLEDSAMYFCASSEGTGRNSNQPQHFGDGTRLSIL.

The rearrangement links TRBV7-2 to TRBJ1-5; no firm D call. V lost 1 base and J 5 bases, leaving 9 bases between the germline ends. The germline gives CDR1 SGHTA, CDR2 FQGNSA. The CDR3 covers 14 residues. The CDR3 sequence is CASSLESGYQPQHF. The CDR3 bases are TGTGCCAGCAGCTTAGAGTCAGGCTATCAGCCCCAGCATTTT.

V usage is TRBV4-1 and J usage is TRBJ2-3; 8 bases are shared with TRBD2. This CDR3 is built from 16 residues. V was pared by 2 bases and J by 2 bases, with 6 bases of the junction left unmatched. Germline V lookup: CDR1 MGHRA, CDR2 YSYEKL. Here the CDR3 DNA reads TGCGCCAGCAGCCAAAAAGCGGGAGTTTACACAGATACGCAGTATTTT. This translates into CASSQKAGVYTDTQYF.

The V and J genes are TRBV6-4 and TRBJ2-3; tentatively, D is TRBD2 (6 bases). The CDR3 loop spans 17 amino acids. The ends were cut back, 5 bases at V and 0 bases at J, with 18 bases in the middle. Germline V lookup: CDR1 MRHNA, CDR2 SNTAGT. The CDR3 DNA follows: TGTGCCAGCAGTCCCTTTGAGCTAGCGTCTAGCACAGATACGCAGTATTTT. Its translation: CASSPFELASSTDTQYF.